Below, 10 T cell receptor beta chains from the same sample are listed, as sequenced in a study of OX40 agonist ivuxolimab in advanced cancers. Profiling relied on immunoSEQ multiplex PCR, and the TCRdb table lists in-frame clones only, not all of them. This sample yields some 100,000 clones, of which 75% to 95% are seen a single time; roughly 0.56% belongs to the top ten. The source material was CD4+ or CD8+ T cells sorted from blood, sampled in a trial of the OX40 agonist ivuxolimab. All receptors derive from an adult with an advanced solid tumor such as melanoma, head and neck, liver or kidney cancer.

This chain's CDR3 is CASSLDQVASGNTIYF. The CDR3 bases are TGCGCCAGCAGCTTGGATCAGGTAGCTTCTGGAAACACCATATATTTT. The rearrangement uses TRBV5-1 and TRBJ1-3; D not certain. V dropped 0 bases and J dropped 1 base, with 11 bases sitting between them. CDR1 is SGHRS and CDR2 is YFSETQ in the germline V gene. The CDR3 length is 16 residues.

V usage is TRBV29-1 and J usage is TRBJ1-1, with unresolved D. The CDR3 runs 12 residues. Germline V gene data show CDR1 as SQVTM and CDR2 as ANQGSEA. V dropped 4 bases and J dropped 4 bases, with 10 bases sitting between them. The CDR3 sequence is CSVVGRFTEAFF. The CDR3 DNA reads as TGCAGCGTTGTTGGCAGATTCACTGAAGCTTTCTTT.

The chain links TRBV6-4 to TRBJ2-2, with D maybe TRBD1 (5 bases). This CDR3 is built from 15 residues. V lost 2 bases and J 4 bases, leaving 11 bases between the germline ends. Germline CDR1 and CDR2: MRHNA and SNTAGT. The CDR3 is CASSDTGRATGELFF. The CDR3 DNA reads as TGTGCCAGCAGTGACACGGGCAGGGCCACCGGGGAGCTGTTTTTT.

This chain connects TRBV5-4 to TRBJ2-2; D is perhaps TRBD1 or TRBD2 (5 bases each). The V end lost 1 base, the J end lost 7 bases, and 20 bases lay between the germline ends. CDR1 and CDR2 from the germline V gene are SGHNT and YYREEE (reference sequence). This CDR3 comprises 17 residues. The CDR3 nucleotides are TGTGCCAGCAGCTTGCTTATCCGGGGCGACGAAGGCGGGGAGCTGTTTTTT. This encodes CASSLLIRGDEGGELFF.

The chain links TRBV14 to TRBJ2-1, with 7 bases identical to TRBD2. Trimming removed 5 bases from V and 5 bases from J; junction bases left unmatched: 6. CDR3 length: 14 amino acids. Germline assignment: CDR1 SGHDN and CDR2 FVKESK. This CDR3 is CASSKRESHNEQFF. In DNA form, the CDR3 reads TGTGCCAGCAGCAAGCGGGAATCTCACAATGAGCAGTTCTTC.

The V gene is TRBV4-3, the J gene TRBJ1-5; D possibly corresponds to TRBD1 (6 bases). Trimming cost V 1 base and J 10 bases, with 17 bases left between them. The CDR3 consists of 15 residues. The V gene's germline CDR1 is LGHNA and CDR2 YSLEER. CDR3 in amino acids: CASSQARDTTLPQHF. In DNA form, the CDR3 reads TGCGCCAGCAGCCAAGCTCGGGACACAACCCTCCCCCAGCATTTT.

The V call is TRBV2, the J call TRBJ2-3; D is possibly TRBD1 or TRBD2 (5 bases each). V lost 8 bases and J 2 bases, leaving 8 bases between the germline ends. CDR1 and CDR2 (germline): SNHLY, FYNNEI. The CDR3 is 12 residues long. CDR3: CASDGTTDTQYF. DNA for the CDR3: TGTGCCAGCGATGGGACCACAGATACGCAGTATTTT.

The chain couples TRBV6-1 to TRBJ1-4; no clear D gene. From germline, CDR1 is MNHNS and CDR2 SASEGT. CDR3 size: 15 residues. V gave up 0 bases and J gave up 8 bases, with 13 bases separating them. CDR3 amino acids: CASSEARGRGEKLFF. The DNA for the CDR3 is TGTGCCAGCAGTGAAGCTCGAGGGAGAGGAGAAAAACTGTTTTTT.

This clone was recorded only once. The rearrangement links TRBV28 to TRBJ2-1, with 10 nucleotides matching TRBD2. The CDR3 sequence is 18 residues long. The V gene's germline CDR1 is MDHEN and CDR2 SYDVKM. J lost 7 bases, V lost 6 bases, and 18 bases had no gene match. The CDR3 coding sequence is TGTGCCAGCAGGAGACTAGTCTCGGCTAGCGGGAGTATGAATGAGCAGTTCTTC. This codes for CASRRLVSASGSMNEQFF.

The chain joins TRBV7-2 to TRBJ2-2; perhaps TRBD2 as D (6 bases). This CDR3 is built from 15 residues. CDR1 and CDR2 (germline): SGHTA, FQGNSA. V dropped 7 bases and J dropped 5 bases, with 17 bases sitting between them. The CDR3 DNA is TGTGCCAGCAACGTTCCCATCGGGAGAACCGGGGAGCTGTTTTTT. Protein: CASNVPIGRTGELFF.